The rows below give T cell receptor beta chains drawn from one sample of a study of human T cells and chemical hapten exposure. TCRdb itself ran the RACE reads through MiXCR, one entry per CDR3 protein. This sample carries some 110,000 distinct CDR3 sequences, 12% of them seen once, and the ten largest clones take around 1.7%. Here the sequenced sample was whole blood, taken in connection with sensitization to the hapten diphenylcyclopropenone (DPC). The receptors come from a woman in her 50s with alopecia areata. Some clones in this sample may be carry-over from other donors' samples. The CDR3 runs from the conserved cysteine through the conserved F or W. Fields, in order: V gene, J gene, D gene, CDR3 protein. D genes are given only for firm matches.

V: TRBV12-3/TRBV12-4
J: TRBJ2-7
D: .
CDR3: CASSLRRSYEQYF

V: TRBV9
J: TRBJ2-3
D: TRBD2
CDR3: CASSEGLAGGGADTQYF

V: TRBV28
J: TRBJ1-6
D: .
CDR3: CASSSGILSSYNSPLHF

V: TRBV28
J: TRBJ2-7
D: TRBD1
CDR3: CASSLPLDRVGAYEQYF

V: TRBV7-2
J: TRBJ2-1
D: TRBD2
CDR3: CASSRSGGARNEQFF

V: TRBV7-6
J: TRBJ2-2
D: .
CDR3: CASSLMGAGELFF

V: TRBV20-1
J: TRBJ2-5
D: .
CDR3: CSARPNEQWGQETQYF

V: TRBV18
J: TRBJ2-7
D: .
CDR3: CASSPAQGYEQYF

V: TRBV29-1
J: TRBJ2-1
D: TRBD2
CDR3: CSVVGQGLPNEQFF

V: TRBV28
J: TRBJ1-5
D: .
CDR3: CASKPGIWGNQPQHF

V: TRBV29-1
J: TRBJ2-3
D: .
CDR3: CSVNRARDTQYF

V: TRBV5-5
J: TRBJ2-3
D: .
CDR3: CASSLSVEGATTTDTQYF

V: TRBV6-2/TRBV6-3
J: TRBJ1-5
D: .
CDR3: CASSYLGQGKNQPQHF

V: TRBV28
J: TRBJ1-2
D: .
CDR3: CASSRPGEGNYGYTF

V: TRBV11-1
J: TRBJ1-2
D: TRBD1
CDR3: CASSLDWTGYGYTF

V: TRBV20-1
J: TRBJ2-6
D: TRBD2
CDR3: CSARGGLASISGANVLTF

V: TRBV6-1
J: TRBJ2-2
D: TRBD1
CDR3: CASSEDRGIGELFF

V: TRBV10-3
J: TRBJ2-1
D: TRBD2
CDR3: CAISESLGLAGYNEQFF

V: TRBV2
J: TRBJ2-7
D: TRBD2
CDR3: CASGEAGLSSYEQYF

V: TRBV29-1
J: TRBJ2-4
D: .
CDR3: CSAEYGIQYF

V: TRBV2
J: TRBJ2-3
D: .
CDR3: CASSEEGASTDTQYF

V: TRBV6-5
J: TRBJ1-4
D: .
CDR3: CASRTHGRSEKLFF

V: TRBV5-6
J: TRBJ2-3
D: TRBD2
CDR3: CASSGLAGEVDTQYF

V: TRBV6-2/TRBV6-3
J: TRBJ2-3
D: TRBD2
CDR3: CASSSRTSGGLTDTQYF

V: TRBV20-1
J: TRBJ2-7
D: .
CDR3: CSKSGPLSYEQYF

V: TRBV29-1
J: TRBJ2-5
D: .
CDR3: CSVRALQETQYF

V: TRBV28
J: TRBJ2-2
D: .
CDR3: CASSLRATGELFF

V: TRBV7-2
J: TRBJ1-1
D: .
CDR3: CASSPREGRNTEAFF

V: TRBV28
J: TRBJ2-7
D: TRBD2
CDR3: CASSQGGLAISYEQYF

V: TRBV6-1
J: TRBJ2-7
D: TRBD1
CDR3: CASRQGIAYEQYF

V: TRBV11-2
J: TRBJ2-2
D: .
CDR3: CASSFNPSDWANTGELFF

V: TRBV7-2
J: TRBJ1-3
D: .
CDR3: CASSPARGGGNTIYF

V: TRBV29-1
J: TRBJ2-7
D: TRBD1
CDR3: CSVLRTGVTYEQYF

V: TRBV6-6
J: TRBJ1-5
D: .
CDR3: CASSYDSTTQPQHF

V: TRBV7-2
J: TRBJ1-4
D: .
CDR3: CASSFRLTNEKLFF

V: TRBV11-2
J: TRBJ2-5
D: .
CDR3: CASNGPQETQYF

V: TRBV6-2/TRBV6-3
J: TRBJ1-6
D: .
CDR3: CASSRMQSGLYSPLLF

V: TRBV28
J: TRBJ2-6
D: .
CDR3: CASSSPLSGANVLTF

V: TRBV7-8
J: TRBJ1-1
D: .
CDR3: CASSFRRGTEAFF

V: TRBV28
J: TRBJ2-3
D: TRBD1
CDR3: CASTQGQGRGDTQYF

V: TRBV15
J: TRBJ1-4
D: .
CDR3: CATSRDSEPTNEKLFF

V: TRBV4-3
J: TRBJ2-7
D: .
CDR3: CASSPGAQGYEQYF

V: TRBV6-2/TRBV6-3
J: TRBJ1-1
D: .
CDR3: CASSPPKLGARTEAFF

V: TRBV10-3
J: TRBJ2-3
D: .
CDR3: CAISIRGRSTDTQYF

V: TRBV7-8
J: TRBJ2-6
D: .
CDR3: CASSFFAGVRSGANVLTF

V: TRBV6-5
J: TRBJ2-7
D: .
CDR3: CASRSPGGREQYF

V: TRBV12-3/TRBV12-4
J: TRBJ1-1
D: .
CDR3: CASRTAQLMNTEAFF

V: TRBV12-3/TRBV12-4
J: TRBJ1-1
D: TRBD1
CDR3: CASSSYRGHGAFF

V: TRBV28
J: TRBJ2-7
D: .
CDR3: CASSITASYEQYF

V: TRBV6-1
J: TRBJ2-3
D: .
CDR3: CASSEADTQYF

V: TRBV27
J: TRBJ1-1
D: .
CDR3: CASTATGFTEAFF

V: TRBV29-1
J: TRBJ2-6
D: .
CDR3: CSSEGPGPFGANVLTF